The 2 T cell receptor beta chains reported below all come from one sample, sequenced in a study of CD8 T cells in ankylosing spondylitis. TCRdb itself ran the 5' RACE reads through MiXCR, one entry per CDR3 protein. Of hundreds of thousands of distinct CDR3 sequences in the sample, roughly an eighth were seen once. No cognate antigen is known for these TCRs. Study-wide results and caveats: Ankylosing spondylitis blood appeared to carry a characteristic TCR beta motif of eight or nine highly homologous variants.

The sample consisted of blood, either unsorted or a sorted T cell fraction (not recorded which). These receptors were taken from a male donor with ankylosing spondylitis.

This clonotype came up a few times. The V and J genes are TRBV10-3 and TRBJ2-3, with unresolved D. From germline, CDR1 is ENHRY and CDR2 SYGVKD. Trimming cost V 8 bases and J 2 bases, with 14 bases left between them. This CDR3 contains 14 residues. The CDR3 DNA reads as TGTGCCATCGAAGGCGGAGACTTCACAGATACGCAGTATTTT. It encodes CAIEGGDFTDTQYF.

This chain uses TRBV11-2 with TRBJ2-1; D call uncertain. V lost 2 bases to trimming and J lost 4 bases, with 9 bases between them. This CDR3 is built from 14 residues. CDR1 SGHAT and CDR2 FQNNGV come from the germline V gene. The CDR3 is CASSLTSKYNEQFF. The DNA for the CDR3 is TGTGCCAGCAGCTTAACAAGCAAATACAATGAGCAGTTCTTC.